This T cell receptor (beta chain) emerged from a study of blood T cell repertoires in COVID-19. Turning to the study itself: Some COVID-19 samples were acute and others convalescent; all came from the United States, Italy and Spain.

The data were produced by immunoSEQ multiplex PCR, yet TCRdb's version contains in-frame clones alone and is incomplete. The sample has fewer than 200,000 clones, approximately 84% seen once. The germline gives CDR1 SGDLS, CDR2 YYNGEE. The junction had 6 bases not matched to a gene; V was cut back by 2 bases and J by 3 bases. This CDR3 spans 15 amino acids. V gene TRBV9 combines with J gene TRBJ2-7; 9 bases map to TRBD2. The sequencing input was peripheral blood. The sequence was collected from a human donor in a cohort sampled during active COVID-19. In nucleotides, the CDR3 is TGTGCCAGCAGCGTCTCGAGTAGCGGGGGCTACGAGCAGTACTTC. It translates to CASSVSSSGGYEQYF.